The 29 T cell receptor beta chains in this list originate from one sample, sequenced in a study of shared clonotypes between healthy human individuals (dated by TCRdb to the early 2020s). Library method: the immunoSEQ multiplex PCR assay. This immuneACCESS table, as held by TCRdb, lists in-frame sequences with V and J called but not all clones. Of the missing ones, under half trace to an unresolved V gene in checked studies; the others have no known cause. Recorded for this sample are some 530,000 clones; more than 65% of them occurred a single time. Over 9.5% of the sample belongs to the ten largest clones. Sequencing used PBMCs. The source of these receptors is a woman aged 40-49 years in good health. Some clones in this sample may be carry-over from other donors' samples.

This clone came up once. The rearrangement uses TRBV2 and TRBJ2-7; D remains unclear. The CDR3 has 11 amino acids. The germline CDR1 and CDR2 sequences are SNHLY and FYNNEI. Trimming pared 3 bases from V and 6 bases from J, leaving 6 bases between. The DNA for the CDR3 is TGTGCCAGCAGTGATACGCCCGAGCAGTACTTC. The encoded protein is CASSDTPEQYF.

The V gene is TRBV7-9, the J gene TRBJ1-1, with 8 bases fitting TRBD1. Germline-derived CDR1 and CDR2 are SEHNR and FQNEAQ (reference sequence). This CDR3 is 14 amino acids long. J lost 3 bases, V lost 4 bases, and 4 bases had no gene match. CDR3 nucleotide sequence: TGTGCCAGCAGCTCGAACAGGGGGTACACTGAAGCTTTCTTT. Translation gives CASSSNRGYTEAFF.

In this sample, this clone turned up a few times. The CDR3 is CASSKGWKPQHF. The CDR3 bases are TGTGCCAGCAGCAAGGGATGGAAGCCCCAGCATTTT. The chain is built from TRBV21-1 and TRBJ1-5. TRBV21-1 is a listed pseudogene. The CDR3 is 12 amino acids.

The rearrangement joins TRBV10-1 to TRBJ2-1; tentative D call: TRBD2 (6 bases). The CDR3 has 10 residues. Germline V gene lookup returns CDR1 WNHNN and CDR2 SYGVQD (reference sequence). The V end lost 8 bases, the J end lost 9 bases, and 8 bases lay between the germline ends. The CDR3 spells CASLGGEQFF. CDR3 nucleotides: TGCGCCAGCCTGGGGGGTGAGCAGTTCTTC.

Notes on this clone: This probably arose from a read error, given a far larger clone one base away. The chain recombines TRBV7-2 with TRBJ1-2, with D possibly TRBD1 on 5 matching bases. The CDR3 spans 14 residues. The V and J ends lost 8 bases and 8 bases respectively, with 21 bases between them. CDR1 is SGHTA, CDR2 FQGNSA, per germline. The CDR3 DNA is TGTGCCAGCGGCCCCTCGGCAGGGCTGCGGGGCTACACCTTC. It is translated as CASGPSAGLRGYTF.

This chain links TRBV29-1 with TRBJ2-7; TRBD1 matches 10 bases. This CDR3 contains 12 residues. V lost 3 bases to trimming and J lost 11 bases; unmatched junction nucleotides: 7. Germline lookup yields CDR1 SQVTM and CDR2 ANQGSEA. This CDR3 reads CSVDKGQGREYF. The CDR3 DNA follows: TGCAGCGTTGATAAGGGACAGGGGAGGGAGTACTTC.

This rearrangement joins TRBV11-2 to TRBJ1-1; D is perhaps TRBD1 (5 bases). CDR1 SGHAT and CDR2 FQNNGV come from the germline V gene. The V and J ends lost 1 base and 1 base respectively, with 7 bases between them. This CDR3 has 14 residues. The CDR3 DNA sequence: TGTGCCAGCAGCTTAGGGACAACGAACACTGAAGCTTTCTTT. Its translation: CASSLGTTNTEAFF.

The chain combines TRBV7-3 with TRBJ2-2; D gene uncertain. The CDR3 is made up of 14 amino acids. Germline CDR1 SGHTA, CDR2 FQGTGA. Trimming left V 1 base short and J 7 bases short, with 10 bases between. The CDR3 bases are TGTGCCAGCAGCTTAAGCTGGCAAGACGGGGAGCTGTTTTTT. It translates to CASSLSWQDGELFF.

This sequence joins TRBV7-5 and TRBJ2-7; the tabulated D call, TRBD1, remains unverified against the DNA. TRBV7-5 is described as a pseudogene. The CDR3 loop spans 16 amino acids. The CDR3 region has the DNA TGTGCCAGAAGTTTTCGATGGGACAGGGTCCCCCACGAGCAGTACTTC. Amino acids: CARSFRWDRVPHEQYF.

The chain carries TRBV7-8 and TRBJ2-2, with D tentatively TRBD1 (6 bases). Trimming removed 6 bases at V and 0 bases at J, with 11 bases between. Per germline, CDR1 SGHVS and CDR2 FQNEAQ. The CDR3 contains 15 residues. CDR3 loop: CASREGQTNTGELFF. CDR3 nucleotides: TGTGCCAGCAGGGAAGGACAGACGAACACCGGGGAGCTGTTTTTT.

The chain links TRBV18 to TRBJ2-5; 7 bases are a match to TRBD1. Trimming cost V 5 bases and J 1 base; bases outside gene matches: 13. The CDR3 is 17 residues long. Germline V gene data show CDR1 as KGHSH and CDR2 as LQKENI. The CDR3 region is CASSAFSGTALQETQYF. The CDR3 bases are TGTGCCAGCTCAGCGTTTTCCGGGACAGCTCTCCAAGAGACCCAGTACTTC.

The rearrangement joins TRBV10-3 to TRBJ2-1, with 11 nucleotides matching TRBD2. With 4 bases clipped from V and 2 bases from J, the junction kept 13 bases outside the gene matches. The CDR3 has 19 amino acids. The germline CDR1 and CDR2 sequences are ENHRY and SYGVKD. DNA for the CDR3: TGTGCCATCAGTGTTCGAGGTAGCGGGAGGGGAATTGCCTACAATGAGCAGTTCTTC. Its protein is CAISVRGSGRGIAYNEQFF.

The rearrangement links TRBV14 to TRBJ2-5; D remains ambiguous. The ends were cut back, 1 base at V and 3 bases at J, with 6 bases in the middle. The CDR3 runs 13 residues. Germline V CDR1 and CDR2: SGHDN, FVKESK. The DNA of the CDR3 is TGTGCCAGCAGCCAAGTTCCAAAAGAGACCCAGTACTTC. As protein: CASSQVPKETQYF.

The chain uses TRBV19 and TRBJ1-4; D is unclear. Trimming removed 3 bases at V and 6 bases at J, with 11 bases between. The CDR3 extends over 14 amino acids. Per germline, CDR1 LNHDA and CDR2 SQIVND (reference sequence). The CDR3 loop reads CASSIVGSYEKLFF. For the CDR3, the DNA is TGTGCCAGTAGTATCGTCGGGTCTTATGAAAAACTGTTTTTT.

This clone appeared once. The chain combines TRBV2 with TRBJ1-5; the D gene is possibly TRBD1 (5 bases). The germline V gene encodes CDR1 SNHLY and CDR2 FYNNEI. The length of the CDR3 is 14 residues. Trimming shortened V by 7 bases and J by 6 bases, and 16 bases separated the two germline ends. The CDR3 loop is CASMGGVAGQPQHF. The CDR3 bases are TGTGCCAGCATGGGGGGAGTGGCAGGTCAGCCCCAGCATTTT.

J is TRBJ2-3 and V is TRBV5-6, with D possibly TRBD1 on 5 matching bases. Per the germline V gene, CDR1 is SGHDT and CDR2 is YYEEEE. The CDR3 totals 14 residues. With 4 bases removed from V and 0 bases from J, the gap between germline ends came to 9 bases. The CDR3 sequence: CASSETASTDTQYF. The DNA of the CDR3 is TGTGCCAGCAGCGAGACAGCTAGCACAGATACGCAGTATTTT.

The rearrangement joins TRBV7-8 to TRBJ2-3, with D unclear. The V gene lost 0 bases and the J gene lost 2 bases, with 6 bases spanning the gap. Germline V gene sequence: CDR1 SGHVS, CDR2 FQNEAQ. This CDR3 region has 14 residues. CDR3 protein: CASSLAGTTDTQYF. DNA of the CDR3: TGTGCCAGCAGCTTAGCGGGAACCACAGATACGCAGTATTTT.

This rearrangement joins TRBV9 to TRBJ1-1; D gene uncertain. Trimming stripped 0 bases from V and 10 bases from J, with 16 bases between. This CDR3 region has 14 residues. The germline V gene has CDR1 SGDLS and CDR2 YYNGEE. CDR3 coding DNA: TGTGCCAGCAGCGTAGTTACAGACGCACGGGGAGCTTTCTTT. It yields the protein CASSVVTDARGAFF. The whole variable domain, filled in from reference TRBV9 and TRBJ1-1, reads DSGVTQTPKHLITATGQRVTLRCSPRSGDLSVYWYQQSLDQGLQFLIQYYNGEERAKGNILERFSAQQFPDLHSELNLSSLELGDSALYFCASSVVTDARGAFFGQGTRLTVV.

DNA of the CDR3: TGTGCCTGGAGCGGGGCAGGGGGCGCGGTTTATCCCAATGAGCAGTTCTTC. Protein product: CAWSGAGGAVYPNEQFF. The chain is built from TRBV30 and TRBJ2-1; 8 bases are shared with TRBD1. The germline CDR1 and CDR2 sequences are GTSNPN and SVGIG (reference sequence). Trimming took 3 bases from V and 6 from J; bases not matched to a gene: 16. This CDR3 is built from 17 residues.

To note about this clone: The sample holds other DNA sequences that translate to the same CDR3. The V and J genes are TRBV9 and TRBJ2-7; D is unclear. The V end lost 0 bases, the J end lost 6 bases, and 7 bases lay between the germline ends. Per germline, CDR1 SGDLS and CDR2 YYNGEE. The CDR3 extends over 12 amino acids. CDR3 in DNA: TGTGCCAGCAGCGTAGGGCAAGGCGAGCAGTACTTC. It codes for CASSVGQGEQYF.

The chain carries TRBV30 and TRBJ2-3, with D perhaps matching TRBD1 (5 bases). This CDR3 has 16 amino acids. From germline, CDR1 is GTSNPN and CDR2 SVGIG (reference sequence). V was shortened by 2 bases and J by 3 bases, with 18 bases between the two germline ends. CDR3 region: CAWSKGQVRATDTQYF. The CDR3, as DNA: TGTGCCTGGAGTAAGGGGCAAGTCAGGGCAACAGATACGCAGTATTTT.

The rearrangement uses TRBV6-5 and TRBJ2-1; 10 bases are a match to TRBD2. Per germline, CDR1 MNHEY and CDR2 SVGAGI. This CDR3 comprises 15 residues. With 1 base clipped from V and 8 bases from J, the junction kept 5 bases outside the gene matches. In nucleotides, the CDR3 is TGTGCCAGCAGTTACTTGGGACTAGCGTGGGATGAGCAGTTCTTC. Its protein is CASSYLGLAWDEQFF.

Comment on this clone: A far bigger clonotype differs at one base, so this is likely a read error. The chain employs TRBV11-2 and TRBJ1-1; 7 positions agree with TRBD1. The CDR3 runs 15 residues. The germline V gene encodes CDR1 SGHAT and CDR2 FQNNGV. The CDR3 reads CAGSGGGGWYAEAFF. The CDR3 region has the DNA TGTGCCGGCAGCGGAGGGGGCGGGTGGTACGCTGAAGCTTTCTTT.

A remark on this clone: With a far larger clone one base away, a read error is the likely cause. The DNA for the CDR3 is TGTGCCAGCAGCTTCGGGACAGGGGCTGTGGAGACCCAGTACTTC. It translates to CASSFGTGAVETQYF. The V and J genes are TRBV7-9 and TRBJ2-5, with 10 bases lining up with TRBD1. CDR1 and CDR2 (germline): SEHNR, FQNEAQ (reference sequence). The J segment lost 5 bases and the V segment lost 3 bases, leaving 6 bases of the junction unmatched. CDR3 size: 15 residues.

The chain uses TRBV29-1 and TRBJ2-7; D uncertain. Germline V CDR1 and CDR2: SQVTM, ANQGSEA. This CDR3 region has 12 residues. V lost 2 bases, J lost 2 bases, and 7 bases lay in between. The DNA for the CDR3 is TGCAGCGTTGAAACGGAGCCCTACGAGCAGTACTTC. Protein: CSVETEPYEQYF.

The chain carries TRBV4-2 and TRBJ2-2, with D tentatively TRBD1 (6 bases). The length of the CDR3 is 16 residues. V was cut by 0 bases and J by 3 bases, with 11 bases left in between. Germline CDR1 is LGHNA and CDR2 is YNFKEQ. CDR3 protein: CASSQDAGAYTGELFF. CDR3 DNA sequence: TGTGCCAGCAGCCAAGACGCAGGGGCCTACACCGGGGAGCTGTTTTTT.

With respect to this clone: A junction boundary mismatches the germline segment, possibly from a read error. The chain uses TRBV6-4 and TRBJ1-5; a weak D match, TRBD1 (6 bases). The CDR3 runs to 14 residues. Germline CDR1 and CDR2: MRHNA and SNTAGT. In DNA, the CDR3 is TGTGCCATCAGTGATTACAGGGAGGATCAGCCCCAGCATTTT. Translated, it gives CAISDYREDQPQHF.

This clone was seen only once. The chain is built from TRBV30 and TRBJ2-2; D is undetermined. V lost 3 bases and J 5 bases, leaving 10 bases between the germline ends. Germline CDR1 GTSNPN, CDR2 SVGIG (reference sequence). The CDR3 runs 13 residues. The CDR3: CAWSRTGTGELFF. The CDR3 DNA reads as TGTGCCTGGAGCCGCACCGGGACCGGGGAGCTGTTTTTT.

CDR3: CASSHDKGQVKNIQYF. CDR3 nucleotide sequence: TGTGCCAGCAGTCATGATAAGGGACAAGTAAAAAACATTCAGTACTTC. The J gene is TRBJ2-4, the V gene TRBV27; tentative D call: TRBD1 (6 bases). Germline lookup yields CDR1 MNHEY and CDR2 SMNVEV (reference sequence). The CDR3 spans 16 residues. The ends were cut back, 5 bases at V and 4 bases at J, with 18 bases in the middle.